The rows below give T cell receptor beta chains drawn from one sample of a study of blood T cells in healthy people across ages. From the 5' RACE reads, TCRdb called clonotypes with MiXCR, one entry per CDR3 protein. The sample lists about 1 million distinct CDR3 sequences; 40% to 50% were seen once. The sequencing input was blood. All receptors come from a woman aged 60-70 years in good health. CDR3s include the opening cysteine and the closing phenylalanine or tryptophan. The order of the fields is D gene, J gene, V gene, clone size, CDR3 protein, CDR3 DNA. The D gene is left open where the match is weak. Clone sizes are given selectively: once, few, many, or a class where the clone is expanded.

d_gene: -
j_gene: TRBJ2-7
v_gene: TRBV4-1
abundance: -
CDR3aa: CASQVEQGPYEQYF
CDR3nt: TGCGCCAGCCAGGTGGAACAGGGTCCCTACGAGCAGTACTTC

d_gene: -
j_gene: TRBJ2-1
v_gene: TRBV23-1
abundance: -
CDR3aa: CATVRGDEYNEQFF
CDR3nt: TGCGCCACCGTGCGGGGAGATGAATACAATGAGCAGTTCTTC

d_gene: -
j_gene: TRBJ2-7
v_gene: TRBV4-2
abundance: few
CDR3aa: CASSQTKVVVRSAYEQYF
CDR3nt: TGTGCCAGCAGCCAGACCAAAGTGGTCGTCAGAAGCGCCTACGAGCAGTACTTC

d_gene: TRBD2
j_gene: TRBJ2-1
v_gene: TRBV10-3
abundance: -
CDR3aa: CAISGTGGPGNEQFF
CDR3nt: TGTGCCATCAGTGGTACGGGAGGGCCGGGAAATGAGCAGTTCTTC

d_gene: TRBD1
j_gene: TRBJ1-5
v_gene: TRBV2
abundance: once
CDR3aa: CASSGGTGGALQPQHF
CDR3nt: TGTGCCAGCAGTGGGGGGACAGGGGGCGCCTTGCAGCCCCAGCATTTT

d_gene: TRBD2
j_gene: TRBJ2-7
v_gene: TRBV28
abundance: -
CDR3aa: CASYPGGGGYEQYF
CDR3nt: TGTGCCAGTTACCCGGGGGGAGGTGGGTACGAGCAGTACTTC

d_gene: TRBD1
j_gene: TRBJ2-7
v_gene: TRBV27
abundance: few
CDR3aa: CASSLSGTGAHEQYF
CDR3nt: TGTGCCAGCAGTTTATCTGGGACAGGGGCCCACGAGCAGTACTTC

d_gene: -
j_gene: TRBJ2-1
v_gene: TRBV2
abundance: once
CDR3aa: CASRIVVLNEQFF
CDR3nt: TGTGCCAGCCGGATTGTTGTCTTGAATGAGCAGTTCTTC

d_gene: -
j_gene: TRBJ1-5
v_gene: TRBV28
abundance: -
CDR3aa: CASSRGGAGNQPQHF
CDR3nt: TGTGCCAGCAGCCGCGGGGGGGCGGGCAATCAGCCCCAGCATTTT

d_gene: -
j_gene: TRBJ2-5
v_gene: TRBV12-3/TRBV12-4
abundance: few
CDR3aa: CASSFVRKETQYF
CDR3nt: TGTGCCAGCAGTTTCGTCAGAAAAGAGACCCAGTACTTC

d_gene: -
j_gene: TRBJ2-3
v_gene: TRBV13
abundance: few
CDR3aa: CASSPLREDTQYF
CDR3nt: TGTGCCAGCAGCCCACTTCGAGAAGATACGCAGTATTTT

d_gene: TRBD1
j_gene: TRBJ1-4
v_gene: TRBV7-9
abundance: -
CDR3aa: CASSLPRGWNEKLFF
CDR3nt: TGTGCCAGCAGCTTACCCAGGGGGTGGAATGAAAAACTGTTTTTT

d_gene: -
j_gene: TRBJ2-5
v_gene: TRBV3-1
abundance: -
CDR3aa: CASSAGWWETQYF
CDR3nt: TGTGCCAGCAGCGCAGGGTGGTGGGAGACCCAGTACTTC

d_gene: TRBD1
j_gene: TRBJ2-5
v_gene: TRBV10-2
abundance: -
CDR3aa: CASTRTGSGTQYF
CDR3nt: TGCGCCAGCACTAGGACAGGCTCGGGGACCCAGTACTTC

d_gene: TRBD2
j_gene: TRBJ2-3
v_gene: TRBV13
abundance: -
CDR3aa: CASSLEATSGRDGTQYF
CDR3nt: TGTGCCAGCAGCTTAGAGGCGACTAGCGGGAGGGATGGAACGCAGTATTTT

d_gene: -
j_gene: TRBJ2-2
v_gene: TRBV24-1
abundance: few
CDR3aa: CATSDLPGVRTNTGELFF
CDR3nt: TGTGCCACCAGTGATTTGCCGGGGGTACGCACGAACACCGGGGAGCTGTTTTTT

d_gene: TRBD2
j_gene: TRBJ2-1
v_gene: TRBV20-1
abundance: -
CDR3aa: CSAYPPSGRGSYNEQFF
CDR3nt: TGCAGTGCTTACCCTCCTAGCGGGAGGGGGTCCTACAATGAGCAGTTCTTC

d_gene: -
j_gene: TRBJ2-5
v_gene: TRBV5-1
abundance: -
CDR3aa: CASSFTVGETQYF
CDR3nt: TGCGCCAGCAGCTTCACCGTGGGAGAGACCCAGTACTTC

d_gene: TRBD1
j_gene: TRBJ2-1
v_gene: TRBV28
abundance: -
CDR3aa: CASSLLTGGSEQFF
CDR3nt: TGTGCCAGCAGTTTATTGACAGGGGGCAGTGAGCAGTTCTTC

d_gene: -
j_gene: TRBJ2-2
v_gene: TRBV20-1
abundance: -
CDR3aa: CSARSASNTGELFF
CDR3nt: TGCAGTGCTAGATCAGCATCGAACACCGGGGAGCTGTTTTTT

d_gene: -
j_gene: TRBJ2-5
v_gene: TRBV28
abundance: few
CDR3aa: CASSPNRVKETQYF
CDR3nt: TGTGCCAGCAGTCCGAACAGGGTTAAAGAGACCCAGTACTTC

d_gene: -
j_gene: TRBJ2-7
v_gene: TRBV20-1
abundance: -
CDR3aa: CSARRGANNYEQYF
CDR3nt: TGCAGTGCTAGAAGAGGGGCGAACAACTACGAGCAGTACTTC

d_gene: -
j_gene: TRBJ2-1
v_gene: TRBV10-3
abundance: few
CDR3aa: CAIKIKIGSTPSYNEQFF
CDR3nt: TGTGCCATCAAGATAAAAATTGGGTCGACCCCGTCCTACAATGAGCAGTTCTTC

d_gene: TRBD2
j_gene: TRBJ2-1
v_gene: TRBV25-1
abundance: -
CDR3aa: CASSDGTRDEQFF
CDR3nt: TGTGCCAGCAGTGATGGGACTAGAGATGAGCAGTTCTTC

d_gene: TRBD1
j_gene: TRBJ2-7
v_gene: TRBV9
abundance: few
CDR3aa: CASGQGASGNEQYF
CDR3nt: TGTGCCAGCGGACAGGGGGCCTCGGGCAACGAGCAGTACTTC

d_gene: TRBD1
j_gene: TRBJ2-1
v_gene: TRBV20-1
abundance: -
CDR3aa: CSAIKRGLLVNEQFF
CDR3nt: TGCAGTGCCATAAAAAGGGGGCTCTTGGTCAATGAGCAGTTCTTC

d_gene: -
j_gene: TRBJ2-1
v_gene: TRBV27
abundance: few
CDR3aa: CASSPNTYVNEQFF
CDR3nt: TGTGCCAGCAGTCCCAACACCTATGTAAATGAGCAGTTCTTC

d_gene: TRBD1
j_gene: TRBJ1-5
v_gene: TRBV5-1
abundance: few
CDR3aa: CASSLGQGGHQPQHF
CDR3nt: TGCGCCAGCAGCTTGGGACAGGGGGGACATCAGCCCCAGCATTTT

d_gene: TRBD2
j_gene: TRBJ2-1
v_gene: TRBV7-4
abundance: -
CDR3aa: CASSLDCPRPSGSYNEQFF
CDR3nt: TGTGCCAGCAGCTTAGACTGCCCACGACCTAGCGGGAGTTACAATGAGCAGTTCTTC